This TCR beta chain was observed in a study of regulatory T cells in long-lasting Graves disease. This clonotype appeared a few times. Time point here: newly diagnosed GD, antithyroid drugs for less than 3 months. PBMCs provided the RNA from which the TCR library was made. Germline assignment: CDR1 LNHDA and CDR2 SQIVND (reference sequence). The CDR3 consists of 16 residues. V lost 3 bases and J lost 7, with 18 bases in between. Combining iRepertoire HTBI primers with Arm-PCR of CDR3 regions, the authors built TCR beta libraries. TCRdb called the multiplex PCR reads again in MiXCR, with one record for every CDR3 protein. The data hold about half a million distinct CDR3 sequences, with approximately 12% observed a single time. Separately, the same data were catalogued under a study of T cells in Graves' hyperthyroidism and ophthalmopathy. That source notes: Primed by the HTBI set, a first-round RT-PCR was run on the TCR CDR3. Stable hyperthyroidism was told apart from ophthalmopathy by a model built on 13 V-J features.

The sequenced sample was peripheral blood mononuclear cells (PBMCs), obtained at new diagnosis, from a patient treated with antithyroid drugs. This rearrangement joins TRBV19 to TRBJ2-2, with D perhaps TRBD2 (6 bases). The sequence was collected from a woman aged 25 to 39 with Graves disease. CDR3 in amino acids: CASSIPTSRSRGELFF. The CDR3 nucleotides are TGTGCCAGTAGTATCCCGACTAGTAGGTCGCGCGGGGAGCTGTTTTTT.